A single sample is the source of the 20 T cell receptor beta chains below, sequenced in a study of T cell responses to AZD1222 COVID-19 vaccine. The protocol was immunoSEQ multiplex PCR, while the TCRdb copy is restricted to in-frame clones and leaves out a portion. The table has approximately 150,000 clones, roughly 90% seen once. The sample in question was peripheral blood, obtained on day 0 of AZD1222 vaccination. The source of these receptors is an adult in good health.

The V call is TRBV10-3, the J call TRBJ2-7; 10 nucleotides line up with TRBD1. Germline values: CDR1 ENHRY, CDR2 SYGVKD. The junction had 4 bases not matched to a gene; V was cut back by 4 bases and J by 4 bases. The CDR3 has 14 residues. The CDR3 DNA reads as TGTGCCATCAGTGCGCGGGACAGGGGTTACGAGCAGTACTTC. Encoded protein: CAISARDRGYEQYF.

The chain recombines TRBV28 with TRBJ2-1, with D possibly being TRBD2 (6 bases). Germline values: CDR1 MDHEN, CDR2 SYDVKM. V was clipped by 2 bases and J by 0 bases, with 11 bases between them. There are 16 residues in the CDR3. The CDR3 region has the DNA TGTGCCAGCAGTTTAGGTAGCGGCAGCTCCTACAATGAGCAGTTCTTC. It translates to CASSLGSGSSYNEQFF.

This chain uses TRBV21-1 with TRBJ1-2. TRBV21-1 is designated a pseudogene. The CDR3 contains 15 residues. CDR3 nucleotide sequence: TGTGCCAGCAGCAATGGGGGGGCTTGTTTCTATGGCTACACCTTC. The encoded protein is CASSNGGACFYGYTF.

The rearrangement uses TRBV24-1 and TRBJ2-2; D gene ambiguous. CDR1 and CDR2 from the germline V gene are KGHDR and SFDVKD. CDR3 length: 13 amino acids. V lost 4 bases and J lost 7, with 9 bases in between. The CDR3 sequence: CATSEHWGGELFF. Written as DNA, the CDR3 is TGTGCCACCAGTGAGCATTGGGGCGGGGAGCTGTTTTTT.

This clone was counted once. The CDR3, as DNA: TGTGCCAGCAAAGATGGCCAGTTCCAAGAGACCCAGTACTTC. Its protein is CASKDGQFQETQYF. The rearrangement uses TRBV7-6 and TRBJ2-5; D is unresolved. V was trimmed by 7 bases and J by 1 base, leaving 13 bases between them. This CDR3 has 14 residues. CDR1 and CDR2 from the germline V gene are SGHVS and FNYEAQ.

The CDR3 sequence is CASRRILEVYSPLHF. The CDR3 bases are TGTGCCAGCAGGCGCATTTTGGAAGTATATTCACCCCTCCACTTT. The chain joins TRBV11-2 to TRBJ1-6; D not certain. CDR1 SGHAT and CDR2 FQNNGV come from the germline V gene. V lost 6 bases and J lost 8, with 17 bases in between. CDR3 size: 15 residues.

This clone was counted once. For the CDR3, the DNA is TGTGCCACCGCGGGGGGTGGGTATGATGAAAAACTGTTTTTT. Amino acids: CATAGGGYDEKLFF. The chain joins TRBV3-1 (or the pseudogene TRBV3-2) to TRBJ1-4; D may be TRBD1 (5 bases). V was shortened by 10 bases and J by 6 bases, with 18 bases between the two germline ends. CDR1 and CDR2 from the germline V gene are LGHDT and YNNKEL (reference sequence). This CDR3 has 14 residues.

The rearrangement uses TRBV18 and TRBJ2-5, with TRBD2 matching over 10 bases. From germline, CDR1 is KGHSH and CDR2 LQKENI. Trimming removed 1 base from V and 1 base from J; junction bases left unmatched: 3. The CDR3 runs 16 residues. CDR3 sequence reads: CASSPLPSGGQETQYF. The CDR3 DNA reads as TGTGCCAGCTCACCACTTCCTAGCGGGGGCCAAGAGACCCAGTACTTC.

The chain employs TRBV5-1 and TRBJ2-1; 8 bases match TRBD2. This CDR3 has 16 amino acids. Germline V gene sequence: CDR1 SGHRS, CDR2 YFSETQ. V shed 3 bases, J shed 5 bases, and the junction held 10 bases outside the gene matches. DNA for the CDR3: TGCGCCAGCAGCTCAACACCTAGCGGGCCTCACAATGAGCAGTTCTTC. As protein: CASSSTPSGPHNEQFF.

CDR3 loop: CASSPSEALPTHYGYTF. The CDR3 coding sequence is TGTGCCAGCTCACCATCCGAGGCATTACCGACTCACTATGGCTACACCTTC. The V and J genes are TRBV18 and TRBJ1-2; D gene ambiguous. The CDR3 loop spans 17 amino acids. V lost 2 bases and J 3 bases, leaving 19 bases between the germline ends. CDR1 KGHSH and CDR2 LQKENI come from the germline V gene.

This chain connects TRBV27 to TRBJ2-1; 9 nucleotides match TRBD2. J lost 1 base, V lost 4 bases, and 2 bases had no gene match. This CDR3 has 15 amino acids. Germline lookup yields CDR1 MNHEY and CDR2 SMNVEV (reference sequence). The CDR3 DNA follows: TGTGCCAGCAGTTCTAGCGGGGTTTCCTACAATGAGCAGTTCTTC. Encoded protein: CASSSSGVSYNEQFF.

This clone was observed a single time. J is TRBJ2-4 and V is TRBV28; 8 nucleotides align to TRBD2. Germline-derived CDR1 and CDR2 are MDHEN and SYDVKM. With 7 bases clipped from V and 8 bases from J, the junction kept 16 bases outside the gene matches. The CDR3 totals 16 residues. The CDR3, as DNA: TGTGCCAGCAATGCCCCAGCGGGAGATCAAGGGGACATTCAGTACTTC. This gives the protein CASNAPAGDQGDIQYF.

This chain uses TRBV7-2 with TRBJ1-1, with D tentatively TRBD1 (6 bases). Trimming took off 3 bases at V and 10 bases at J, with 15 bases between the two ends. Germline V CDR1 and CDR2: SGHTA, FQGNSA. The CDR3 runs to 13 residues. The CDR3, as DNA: TGTGCCAGCAGCTTGGGAGCCAGCAGGGGAGCTTTCTTT. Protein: CASSLGASRGAFF.

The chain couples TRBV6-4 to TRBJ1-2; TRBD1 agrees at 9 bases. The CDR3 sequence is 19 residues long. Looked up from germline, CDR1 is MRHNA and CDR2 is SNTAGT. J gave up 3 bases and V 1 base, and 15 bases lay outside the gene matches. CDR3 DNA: TGTGCCAGCAGTGACTTCAGAGCCGGGACAGGGAGGGTTGACTATGGCTACACCTTC. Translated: CASSDFRAGTGRVDYGYTF.

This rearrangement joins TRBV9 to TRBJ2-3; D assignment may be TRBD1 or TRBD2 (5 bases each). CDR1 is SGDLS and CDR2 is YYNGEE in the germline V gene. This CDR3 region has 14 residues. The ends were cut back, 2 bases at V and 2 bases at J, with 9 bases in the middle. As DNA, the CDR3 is TGTGCCAGCAGCGTGAACGGGGCCACAGATACGCAGTATTTT. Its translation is CASSVNGATDTQYF.

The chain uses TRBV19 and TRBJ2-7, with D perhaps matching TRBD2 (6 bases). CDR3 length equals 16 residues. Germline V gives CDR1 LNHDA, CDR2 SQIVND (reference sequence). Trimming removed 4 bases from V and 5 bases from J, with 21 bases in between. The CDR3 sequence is CASSRGTREAFDEQYF. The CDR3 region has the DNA TGTGCCAGTAGTAGAGGCACCAGGGAGGCCTTCGACGAGCAGTACTTC.

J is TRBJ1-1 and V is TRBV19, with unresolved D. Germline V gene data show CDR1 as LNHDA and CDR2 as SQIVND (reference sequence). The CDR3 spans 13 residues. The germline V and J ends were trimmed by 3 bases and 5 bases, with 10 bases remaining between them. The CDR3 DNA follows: TGTGCCAGTAGTATTGTTGGGAGGACTGAAGCTTTCTTT. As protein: CASSIVGRTEAFF. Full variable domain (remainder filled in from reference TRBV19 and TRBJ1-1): DGGITQSPKYLFRKEGQNVTLSCEQNLNHDAMYWYRQDPGQGLRLIYYSQIVNDFQKGDIAEGYSVSREKKESFPLTVTSAQKNPTAFYLCASSIVGRTEAFFGQGTRLTVV.

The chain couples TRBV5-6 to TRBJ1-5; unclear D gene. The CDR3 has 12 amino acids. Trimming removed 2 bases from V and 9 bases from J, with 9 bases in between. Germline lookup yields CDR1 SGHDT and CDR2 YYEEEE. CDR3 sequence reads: CASSLQTGPQHF. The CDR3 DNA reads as TGTGCCAGCAGCTTACAAACGGGGCCCCAGCATTTT.

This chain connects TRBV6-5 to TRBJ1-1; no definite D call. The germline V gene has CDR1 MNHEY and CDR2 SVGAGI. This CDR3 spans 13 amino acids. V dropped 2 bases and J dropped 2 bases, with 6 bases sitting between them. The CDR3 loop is CASSYGSNTEAFF. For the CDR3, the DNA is TGTGCCAGCAGTTACGGTTCAAACACTGAAGCTTTCTTT.

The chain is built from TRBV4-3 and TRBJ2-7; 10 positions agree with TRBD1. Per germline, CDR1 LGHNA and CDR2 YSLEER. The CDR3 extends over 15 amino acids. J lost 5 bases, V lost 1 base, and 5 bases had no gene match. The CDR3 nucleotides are TGCGCCAGCAGCCAAGGGACAGGGGGGTTGCACGAGCAGTACTTC. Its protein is CASSQGTGGLHEQYF.